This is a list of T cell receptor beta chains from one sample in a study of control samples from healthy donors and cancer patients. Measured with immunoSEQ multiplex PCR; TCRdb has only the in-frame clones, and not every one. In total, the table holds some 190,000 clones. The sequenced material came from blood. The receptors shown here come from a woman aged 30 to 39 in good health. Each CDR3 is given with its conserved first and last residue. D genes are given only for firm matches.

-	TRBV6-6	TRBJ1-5	CASRGVRSNQPQHF	TGTGCCAGCCGGGGGGTCCGCAGCAATCAGCCCCAGCATTTT
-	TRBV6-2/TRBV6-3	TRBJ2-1	CASSLRDMGEQFF	TGTGCCAGCAGCCTCCGGGACATGGGTGAGCAGTTCTTC
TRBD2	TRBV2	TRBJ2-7	CASKRGVSYEQYF	TGTGCCAGTAAGCGGGGGGTTTCCTACGAGCAGTACTTC
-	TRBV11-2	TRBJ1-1	CASSLGVWGANTEAFF	TGTGCCAGCAGCTTAGGGGTATGGGGGGCGAACACTGAAGCTTTCTTT
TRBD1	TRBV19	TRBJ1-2	CASRTGGGYTF	TGTGCCAGTAGGACAGGGGGCGGCTACACCTTC
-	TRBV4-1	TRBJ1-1	CASSIAGTVDTEAFF	TGCGCCAGCAGCATAGCCGGGACGGTAGACACTGAAGCTTTCTTT
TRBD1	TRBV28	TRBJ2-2	CASRTGQGAGELFF	TGTGCCAGCAGGACCGGACAGGGGGCCGGGGAGCTGTTTTTT
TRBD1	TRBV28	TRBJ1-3	CASSTRTGRSGNTIYF	TGTGCCAGCAGTACCCGGACAGGGAGATCGGGAAACACCATATATTTT
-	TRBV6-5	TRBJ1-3	CASSMDNLSGNTIYF	TGTGCCAGCAGCATGGATAACCTATCTGGAAACACCATATATTTT
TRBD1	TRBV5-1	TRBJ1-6	CASSRTGAESPLHF	TGCGCCAGCAGCCGTACAGGGGCGGAATCACCCCTCCACTTT
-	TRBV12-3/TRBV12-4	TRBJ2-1	CASSRRGDEQFF	TGTGCCAGCAGCCGAAGGGGGGATGAGCAGTTCTTC
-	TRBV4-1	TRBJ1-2	CASSNLVSPGYTF	TGCGCCAGCAGCAACCTAGTAAGTCCTGGCTACACCTTC
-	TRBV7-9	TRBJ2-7	CASSLGVGAYEQYF	TGTGCCAGCAGCTTAGGGGTCGGTGCCTACGAGCAGTACTTC
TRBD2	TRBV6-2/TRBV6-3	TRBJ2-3	CASSFGLAGRLSTDTQYF	TGTGCCAGCAGTTTCGGACTAGCGGGGAGACTTAGCACAGATACGCAGTATTTT
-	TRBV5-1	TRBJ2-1	CASSLGVGSYNEQFF	TGCGCCAGCAGCTTGGGGGTGGGCTCCTACAATGAGCAGTTCTTC
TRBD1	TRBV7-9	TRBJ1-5	CASSLGTGTNQPQHF	TGTGCCAGCAGCTTAGGGACAGGGACCAATCAGCCCCAGCATTTT
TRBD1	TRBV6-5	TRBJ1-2	CASSGQGGLVGYTF	TGTGCCAGCTCCGGACAGGGCGGTTTAGTTGGCTACACCTTC
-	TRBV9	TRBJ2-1	CASSSTGYSYNEQFF	TGTGCCAGCAGTTCCACAGGGTACTCCTACAATGAGCAGTTCTTC
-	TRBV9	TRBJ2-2	CASSVDGNTGELFF	TGTGCCAGCAGCGTGGATGGGAACACCGGGGAGCTGTTTTTT
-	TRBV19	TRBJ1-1	CASKLGGTEAFF	TGTGCCAGTAAGTTGGGGGGCACTGAAGCTTTCTTT
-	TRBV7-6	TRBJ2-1	CASSLARQGEQFF	TGTGCCAGCAGCTTAGCTCGCCAGGGTGAGCAGTTCTTC
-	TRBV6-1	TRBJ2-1	CASSDLLSYNEQFF	TGTGCCAGCAGTGACCTTCTATCCTACAATGAGCAGTTCTTC
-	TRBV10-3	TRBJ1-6	CAISGRVGNSPLHF	TGTGCCATCAGCGGCAGGGTCGGAAATTCACCCCTCCACTTT
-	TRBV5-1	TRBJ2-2	CASSLAGQSGELFF	TGCGCCAGCAGCTTGGCAGGTCAAAGCGGGGAGCTGTTTTTT
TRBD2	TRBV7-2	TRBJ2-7	CASRVAGAWYEQYF	TGTGCCAGCAGGGTAGCGGGGGCGTGGTACGAGCAGTACTTC
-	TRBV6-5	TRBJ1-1	CASRRTNTEAFF	TGTGCCAGCAGGAGGACTAACACTGAAGCTTTCTTT
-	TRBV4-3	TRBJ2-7	CASSQHDRYEQYF	TGCGCCAGCAGCCAGCATGACCGCTACGAGCAGTACTTC
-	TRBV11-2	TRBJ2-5	CASSPPGGRGRTQYF	TGTGCCAGCAGCCCCCCTGGGGGCAGGGGACGGACCCAGTACTTC
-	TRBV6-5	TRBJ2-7	CASGGGLTYEQYF	TGTGCCAGCGGGGGGGGGCTAACCTACGAGCAGTACTTC
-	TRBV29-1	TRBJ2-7	CSVGWLAYEQYF	TGCAGCGTTGGATGGCTCGCCTACGAGCAGTACTTC
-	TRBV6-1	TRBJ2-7	CASSDQESYEQYF	TGTGCCAGCAGTGACCAGGAAAGCTACGAGCAGTACTTC
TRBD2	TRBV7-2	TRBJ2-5	CASSFLAAGGQKTQYF	TGTGCCAGCAGCTTCCTCGCAGCGGGGGGGCAGAAGACCCAGTACTTC
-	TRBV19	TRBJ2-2	CASTLSGVNTGELFF	TGTGCCAGTACACTATCAGGGGTGAACACCGGGGAGCTGTTTTTT
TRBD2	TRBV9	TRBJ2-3	CASSALLTGGTDTQYF	TGTGCCAGCAGCGCGCTTCTGACGGGGGGTACAGATACGCAGTATTTT
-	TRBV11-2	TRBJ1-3	CASSLAAYSGNTIYF	TGTGCCAGCAGCTTGGCAGCCTACTCTGGAAACACCATATATTTT
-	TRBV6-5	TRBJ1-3	CASSSPTSGNTIYF	TGTGCCAGCAGTTCCCCGACCTCTGGAAACACCATATATTTT
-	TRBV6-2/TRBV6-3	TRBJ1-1	CASSLSLNTEAFF	TGTGCCAGCAGCCTCAGCTTGAACACTGAAGCTTTCTTT
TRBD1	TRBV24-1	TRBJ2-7	CATSSQRGPDEQYF	TGTGCCACCAGTTCCCAAAGGGGGCCCGACGAGCAGTACTTC
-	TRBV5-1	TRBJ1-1	CASSGGGANTEAFF	TGCGCCAGCAGCGGCGGGGGGGCGAACACTGAAGCTTTCTTT
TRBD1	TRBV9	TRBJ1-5	CASSVGEGANQPQHF	TGTGCCAGCAGCGTAGGGGAGGGGGCCAATCAGCCCCAGCATTTT
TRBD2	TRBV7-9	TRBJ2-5	CASSPTSGGWTQYF	TGTGCCAGCAGCCCCACTAGCGGGGGGTGGACCCAGTACTTC
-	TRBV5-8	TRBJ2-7	CASSFMKQYF	TGTGCCAGCAGCTTTATGAAGCAGTACTTC
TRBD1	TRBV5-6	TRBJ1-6	CASSLTGDGAPLHF	TGTGCCAGCAGCCTGACAGGGGATGGGGCACCCCTCCACTTT
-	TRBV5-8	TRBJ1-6	CASSSGGKNSPLHF	TGTGCCAGCAGCTCCGGGGGGAAGAACTCACCCCTCCACTTT
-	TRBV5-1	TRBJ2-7	CASSLFAESYEQYF	TGCGCCAGCAGCTTGTTTGCAGAGTCCTACGAGCAGTACTTC
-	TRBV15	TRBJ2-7	CATSGDTQTGYEQYF	TGTGCCACCAGCGGGGACACCCAGACGGGATACGAGCAGTACTTC
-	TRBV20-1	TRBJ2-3	CSVTSTDTQYF	TGCAGTGTGACTAGCACAGATACGCAGTATTTT
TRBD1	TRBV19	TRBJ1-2	CASSIGGRGQSGYTF	TGTGCCAGTAGTATCGGCGGCAGGGGGCAATCGGGCTACACCTTC
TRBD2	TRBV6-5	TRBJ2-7	CASSRGGEQYF	TGTGCCAGCAGTCGCGGGGGAGAGCAGTACTTC
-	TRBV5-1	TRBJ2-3	CASSLVVGTDTQYF	TGCGCCAGCAGCTTGGTCGTGGGAACAGATACGCAGTATTTT
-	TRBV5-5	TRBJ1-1	CASSLVGYEAFF	TGTGCCAGCAGCTTGGTCGGGTATGAAGCTTTCTTT
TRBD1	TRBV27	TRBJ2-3	CASSLSSGTASTDTQYF	TGTGCCAGCAGTTTATCATCTGGGACAGCGAGCACAGATACGCAGTATTTT
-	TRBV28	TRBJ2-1	CASSLFLNNEQFF	TGTGCCAGCAGTTTATTCCTCAACAATGAGCAGTTCTTC
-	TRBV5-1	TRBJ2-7	CARTSCEQYF	TGCGCCCGAACTAGCTGCGAGCAGTACTTC
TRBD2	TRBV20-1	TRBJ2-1	CSASFASGDNEQFF	TGCAGTGCTAGTTTTGCTAGCGGGGACAATGAGCAGTTCTTC